The clone carrying this T cell receptor beta chain was picked up many times. Its antigen is still unknown. The sample originates from a study of metastatic and nonmetastatic thyroid tumors. Study-level information: Thyroid patients, malignant and benign, had repertoires compared across blood and tumor or nodule tissue. Study observations and caveats: A significant increase in TCR beta diversity was reportedly seen in malignant thyroid tumors relative to benign nodules, in blood and tumor.

Per the authors' pipeline: In papillary thyroid cancer, a distant-metastasis classifier was built using CDR3 differences across clinicopathological groups. TCRdb ran MiXCR on the PCR reads. TCRdb, not the original authors, processed these V and J calls. The sample lists fewer than 35,000 clones; about a tenth were seen once. Thyroid surgery had not been preceded by any treatment in any patient. Trimming removed 8 bases at V and 3 bases at J, with 22 bases between. The V gene's germline CDR1 is MNHEY and CDR2 SMNVEV (reference sequence). The CDR3 is 16 amino acids. The specimen was blood. The V and J genes are TRBV27 and TRBJ1-2, with D tentatively TRBD1 (6 bases). The receptor's source is a female donor with papillary thyroid cancer or a benign thyroid nodule (not recorded which). Some clones in this sample may be carry-over from other donors' samples. CDR3 residues: CASARVGRGVDYGYTF. The CDR3 DNA is TGTGCCAGCGCCAGGGTCGGGAGGGGGGTGGACTATGGCTACACCTTC.